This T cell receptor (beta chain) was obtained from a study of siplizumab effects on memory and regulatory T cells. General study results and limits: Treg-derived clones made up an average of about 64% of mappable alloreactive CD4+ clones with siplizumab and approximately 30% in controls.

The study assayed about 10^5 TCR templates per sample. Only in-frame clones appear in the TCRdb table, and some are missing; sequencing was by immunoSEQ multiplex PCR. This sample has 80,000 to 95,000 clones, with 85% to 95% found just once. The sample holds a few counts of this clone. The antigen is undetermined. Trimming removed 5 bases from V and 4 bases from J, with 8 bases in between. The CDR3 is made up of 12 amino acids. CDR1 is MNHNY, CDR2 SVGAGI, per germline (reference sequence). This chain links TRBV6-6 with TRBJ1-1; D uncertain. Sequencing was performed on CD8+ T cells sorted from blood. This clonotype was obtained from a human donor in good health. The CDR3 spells CASSPGSTEAFF. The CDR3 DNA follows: TGTGCCAGCAGTCCGGGGTCCACTGAAGCTTTCTTT.